The rows below give T cell receptor beta chains drawn from one sample of a study of T cell repertoires in cytomegalovirus infection. One entry per CDR3 protein results from TCRdb running MiXCR on the reads. The data contain roughly 990,000 distinct CDR3 sequences, around 32% of them singletons. These receptors have no identified antigens. Here the sequenced sample was cultured CD8+ T cells from PBMCs, taken from culture after CMV antigen stimulation. The receptors here all came from a human donor in good health (CMV status not recorded). Some clones in this sample may be carry-over from other donors' samples. Each CDR3 is given with its conserved first and last residue.

j_call,v_call,cdr3_aa
TRBJ2-1,TRBV28,CASSRTGSSYEQFF
TRBJ1-1,TRBV4-3,CASSQDGGLTEAFF
TRBJ2-5,TRBV27,CASSPRRLTEETQYF
TRBJ1-5,TRBV19,CASSILPRTGENQPQHF
TRBJ2-7,TRBV7-6,CASSLGRGGVYEQYF
TRBJ2-1,TRBV18,CASSTDRGELDEQFF
TRBJ1-2,TRBV12-3/TRBV12-4,CATADRIHYGYTF
TRBJ2-3,TRBV18,CASSPSAVSTDTQYF
TRBJ1-2,TRBV7-6,CASSERGGNYGYTF
TRBJ1-2,TRBV5-6,CASSLGPPQWEGTLYGYTF
TRBJ1-2,TRBV6-8,CASSATGYHGYTF
TRBJ2-7,TRBV10-3,CAIRGTGGSYEQYF
TRBJ1-3,TRBV18,CASSPFRDTGNTIYF
TRBJ2-5,TRBV6-2/TRBV6-3,CASSPSRGGYVETQYF
TRBJ2-7,TRBV4-1,CASSQSGGTADEQYF
TRBJ2-2,TRBV12-3/TRBV12-4,CASSWHGGGELFF
TRBJ2-5,TRBV5-1,CASSPVGEAQYF
TRBJ2-5,TRBV5-1,CASRGADVQETQYF
TRBJ2-1,TRBV5-1,CASSFASGGASYNEQFF
TRBJ1-5,TRBV27,CASSLSGPRPQHF
TRBJ1-1,TRBV4-1,CASNPRGANTEAFF
TRBJ2-5,TRBV20-1,CSARVYSIEETQYF
TRBJ2-4,TRBV4-1,CASSQPGQGTKNIQYF
TRBJ2-3,TRBV14,CASSQDRDSWLVDTQYF
TRBJ2-3,TRBV12-3/TRBV12-4,CASSLSPTASTDTQYF
TRBJ1-1,TRBV27,CAISPGGKGTEAFF
TRBJ2-1,TRBV10-3,CAIRMTSGGDNEQFF
TRBJ1-3,TRBV12-3/TRBV12-4,CASSLPSGAGNTIYF